This TCR beta chain appears in the sequencing data of a study of cytomegalovirus exposure and HLA in healthy donors. Whole-study results and caveats: The listing of 150 to 200 TCR beta chains classed them as cytomegalovirus-associated. That first-cohort TCR clusters tended to co-occur in the 95 to 150 validation repertoires was found in a later analysis. Specificity of a few CMV-associated chains for CMV antigens was verified in vitro.

Separate from the approximately 670-subject first cohort was the roughly 120-subject validation cohort, to which the donors belonged. About this clone: Its antigen is as yet unknown.

This CDR3 has 14 amino acids. Assay used: immunoSEQ multiplex PCR; TCRdb lists only in-frame clones, some missing. The sample has over 200,000 clones, over 80% seen once. The rearrangement uses TRBV21-1 and TRBJ2-5; TRBD1, as called in the table, went unchecked against the DNA. TRBV21-1 is marked as a pseudogene. The specimen sequenced was PBMCs. The origin of this receptor is a woman younger than 35 in good health and CMV-seronegative. The CDR3 loop is CASIGGTGGKTQYF. In nucleotides, the CDR3 is TGTGCCAGCATAGGGGGAACAGGGGGAAAGACCCAGTACTTC.